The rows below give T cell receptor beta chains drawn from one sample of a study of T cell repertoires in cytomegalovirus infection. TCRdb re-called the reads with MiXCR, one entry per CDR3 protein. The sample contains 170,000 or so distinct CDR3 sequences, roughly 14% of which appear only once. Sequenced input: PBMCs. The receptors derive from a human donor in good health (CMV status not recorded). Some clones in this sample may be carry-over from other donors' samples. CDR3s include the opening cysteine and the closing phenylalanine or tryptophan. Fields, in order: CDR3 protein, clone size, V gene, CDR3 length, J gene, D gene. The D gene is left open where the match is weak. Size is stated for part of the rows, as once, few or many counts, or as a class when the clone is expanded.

CASSYFGTGVEQYF,many,TRBV6-8,14,TRBJ2-7,TRBD1
CASSYDGTGGFRAGNTIYF,-,TRBV6-5,19,TRBJ1-3,TRBD1
CSVAQGTYGYTF,few,TRBV29-1,12,TRBJ1-2,-
CASSSFGQDRQYF,-,TRBV28,13,TRBJ2-7,TRBD1
CASISPGQAYEQYF,-,TRBV6-5,14,TRBJ2-7,-
CASSLEGGRAEAFF,many,TRBV7-2,14,TRBJ1-1,-
CASSFDRGSYEQYF,many,TRBV7-2,14,TRBJ2-7,TRBD1
CASGLGTSSYNEQFF,-,TRBV12-5,15,TRBJ2-1,TRBD2
CAISEGVPGELFF,few,TRBV10-3,13,TRBJ2-2,-
CASSLPGRGDTEAFF,few,TRBV28,15,TRBJ1-1,-
CASSFGQIPTDTQYF,many,TRBV11-2,15,TRBJ2-3,-
CSADGTTGTGVNEQFF,many,TRBV20-1,16,TRBJ2-1,TRBD1
CASSSTNRAPTEKLFF,many,TRBV7-9,16,TRBJ1-4,-
CASEFGAEAFF,-,TRBV2,11,TRBJ1-1,-
CSVELTEAFF,few,TRBV29-1,10,TRBJ1-1,-
CASRTSGVGEQYF,few,TRBV6-2/TRBV6-3,13,TRBJ2-7,-
CASSLGRPSSYEQYF,-,TRBV7-9,15,TRBJ2-7,-
CATSRDLAGTANTGELFF,many,TRBV15,18,TRBJ2-2,TRBD1
CSVESPEGQPGDTQYF,few,TRBV29-1,16,TRBJ2-3,-
CASSLASGKNYGYTF,few,TRBV5-1,15,TRBJ1-2,-
CASSYSPTQGSGNIQYF,few,TRBV7-2,17,TRBJ2-4,-
CASSSSGTTQETQYF,few,TRBV28,15,TRBJ2-5,TRBD2
CASSYSGGRAYEQYF,-,TRBV6-6,15,TRBJ2-7,TRBD2
CASSSQGHSGNTIYF,-,TRBV12-3/TRBV12-4,15,TRBJ1-3,-
CASNPGAADTQYF,-,TRBV2,13,TRBJ2-3,-
CASSLTPGQRAGYTF,-,TRBV27,15,TRBJ1-2,TRBD1
CASSLLPEGQVYEQYF,few,TRBV6-5,16,TRBJ2-7,TRBD1
CASSLMGREQFF,many,TRBV27,12,TRBJ2-1,-
CASSQNRPDRGLREQYF,-,TRBV14,17,TRBJ2-7,TRBD1
CSARARTSGRMGNEQFF,many,TRBV20-1,17,TRBJ2-1,TRBD2
CASSASGGISSTDTQYF,many,TRBV12-3/TRBV12-4,17,TRBJ2-3,TRBD2
CSALGRGADTQYF,-,TRBV20-1,13,TRBJ2-3,-
CSARGGTGGNYGYTF,-,TRBV20-1,15,TRBJ1-2,TRBD1
CASGLGTGLVGYTF,few,TRBV12-5,14,TRBJ1-2,TRBD1
CAGRLAVYNEQFF,-,TRBV2,13,TRBJ2-1,TRBD2
CASSSIIQSYEQYF,many,TRBV5-6,14,TRBJ2-7,-
CASSFRTGTNTEAFF,-,TRBV5-1,15,TRBJ1-1,-
CASSPILTDTQYF,few,TRBV6-2/TRBV6-3,13,TRBJ2-3,-
CATSDKTYNEQFF,-,TRBV24-1,13,TRBJ2-1,-
CASTPGGRKDGYTF,many,TRBV28,14,TRBJ1-2,-
CASRQTAYEQYF,many,TRBV6-2/TRBV6-3,12,TRBJ2-7,-
CASSTTGPEKLFF,many,TRBV7-2,13,TRBJ1-4,-
CASSLEEGAYGYTF,-,TRBV4-2,14,TRBJ1-2,-
CAGQATTGELFF,-,TRBV6-8,12,TRBJ2-2,-
CASSQGLAGWGEAFF,few,TRBV3-1,15,TRBJ1-1,-
CASSLLAYQETQYF,-,TRBV6-2/TRBV6-3,14,TRBJ2-5,-
CASSLTSRLNIQYF,many,TRBV7-2,14,TRBJ2-4,-
CASSSLTSGGRVTYEQYF,many,TRBV28,18,TRBJ2-7,TRBD2
CASSLPGWRTEAFF,many,TRBV28,14,TRBJ1-1,-
CASSYSSVAEAFF,-,TRBV28,13,TRBJ1-1,-
CASSIGGVEGGPQHF,many,TRBV19,15,TRBJ1-5,-
CSARVGVGANVLTF,many,TRBV20-1,14,TRBJ2-6,-
CASSPGPNTGELFF,many,TRBV7-2,14,TRBJ2-2,-
CATSRGSSYEQYF,few,TRBV27,13,TRBJ2-7,-
CASSLMAQGTGGDEQFF,few,TRBV7-3,17,TRBJ2-1,TRBD1
CSARDLGNDGYTF,few,TRBV20-1,13,TRBJ1-2,-
CASSPTSGGNRNEQFF,many,TRBV7-3,16,TRBJ2-1,TRBD2